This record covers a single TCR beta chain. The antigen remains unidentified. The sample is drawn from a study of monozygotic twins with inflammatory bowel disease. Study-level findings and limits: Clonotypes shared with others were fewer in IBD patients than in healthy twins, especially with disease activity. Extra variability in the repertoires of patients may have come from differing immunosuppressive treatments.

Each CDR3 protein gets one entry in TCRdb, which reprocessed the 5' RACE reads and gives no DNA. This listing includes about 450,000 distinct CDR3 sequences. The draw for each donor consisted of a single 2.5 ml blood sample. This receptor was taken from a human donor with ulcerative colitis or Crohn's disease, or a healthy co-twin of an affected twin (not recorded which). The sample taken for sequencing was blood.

The chain's CDR3 is CAWSSALGNQPQHF. The chain combines TRBV30 with TRBJ1-5. CDR1 and CDR2 from the germline V gene are GTSNPN and SVGIG (reference sequence). CDR3 length: 14 residues.